Below are 13 T cell receptor beta chains sequenced from a single sample in a study of T cell changes during pregnancy in multiple sclerosis. Data came from immunoSEQ multiplex PCR; TCRdb stores just in-frame clones and leaves some out. The sample holds 45,000 to 70,000 clones, around 92% seen once. The sample in question was CD4+ T cells from peripheral blood mononuclear cells, obtained after pregnancy. The receptors were gathered from a female donor in good health, enrolled as a control in a pregnancy study.

V gene TRBV5-6 combines with J gene TRBJ2-2, with a tentative D call TRBD2 (6 bases). Trimming removed 5 bases at V and 5 bases at J, with 16 bases between. The CDR3 sequence is 15 residues long. The V gene's germline CDR1 is SGHDT and CDR2 YYEEEE. The CDR3 region has the DNA TGTGCCAGCAGTAGCCGAGGGGCGGGGACCGGGGAGCTGTTTTTT. Its protein product is CASSSRGAGTGELFF.

CDR3 protein: CASSSYRGATYNEQFF. CDR3 DNA: TGTGCCAGCAGCTCCTACAGGGGCGCGACCTACAATGAGCAGTTCTTC. The gene calls are TRBV5-5 and TRBJ2-1, with TRBD1 identical over 7 bases. This CDR3 has 16 residues. Trimming cost V 3 bases and J 2 bases; bases outside gene matches: 8. Per the germline V gene, CDR1 is SGHKS and CDR2 is YYEKEE (reference sequence).

This chain uses TRBV18 with TRBJ1-2; D ambiguous. This CDR3 has 13 amino acids. The V end lost 2 bases, the J end lost 7 bases, and 11 bases lay between the germline ends. Germline loops: CDR1 KGHSH, CDR2 LQKENI. This CDR3 reads CASSPGHTGGYTF. In DNA form, the CDR3 reads TGTGCCAGCTCACCAGGTCATACGGGTGGCTACACCTTC.

This clone was picked up one time. The genes are TRBV18 and TRBJ2-2, with D maybe TRBD1 (5 bases). Trimming took 6 bases from V and 7 from J, leaving 21 bases between them. The CDR3 runs 16 residues. Germline CDR1 is KGHSH and CDR2 is LQKENI. The CDR3 DNA sequence: TGTGCCAGCTCCCCGCAACGACAGCAATACGGCGGGGAGCTGTTTTTT. Residues: CASSPQRQQYGGELFF.

The chain joins TRBV6-1 to TRBJ2-3; D is possibly TRBD2 (5 bases). The CDR3 is 15 amino acids. Germline CDR1 and CDR2: MNHNS and SASEGT. The ends were cut back, 9 bases at V and 1 base at J, with 17 bases in the middle. CDR3 amino acids: CASTRATPGTDTQYF. Written as DNA, the CDR3 is TGTGCCAGTACTAGGGCCACCCCGGGCACAGATACGCAGTATTTT.

V is TRBV11-3 and J is TRBJ2-1; 10 positions agree with TRBD1. The CDR3 runs 16 residues. Looked up from germline, CDR1 is SGHNT and CDR2 is YENEEA. V dropped 2 bases and J dropped 6; count of bases not matched to a gene: 7. CDR3 in DNA: TGTGCCAGCAGCTTATTGGGGACAGGGGATTCCAATGAGCAGTTCTTC. Amino acids: CASSLLGTGDSNEQFF.

CDR3 nucleotide sequence: TGTGCCTGGAGTAACAGGGGGGACCAGCCCCAGCATTTT. Its translation: CAWSNRGDQPQHF. V usage is TRBV30 and J usage is TRBJ1-5; 8 nucleotides agree with TRBD1. The length of the CDR3 is 13 residues. J gave up 7 bases and V 2 bases, and 4 bases lay outside the gene matches. CDR1 GTSNPN and CDR2 SVGIG come from the germline V gene (reference sequence).

The V gene is TRBV5-4, the J gene TRBJ1-1, with TRBD1 matching 7 bases. J lost 0 bases, V lost 4 bases, and 6 bases had no gene match. Germline CDR1 is SGHNT and CDR2 is YYREEE (reference sequence). This CDR3 contains 15 residues. This chain's CDR3 is CASSRRQGVNTEAFF. As DNA, the CDR3 is TGTGCCAGCAGCCGGCGACAGGGAGTGAACACTGAAGCTTTCTTT.

The chain has TRBV5-1 and TRBJ1-1; 7 bases are shared with TRBD1. The ends lost 4 bases at V and 1 base at J; junction bases unmatched: 4. The germline V gene has CDR1 SGHRS and CDR2 YFSETQ. This CDR3 region has 14 residues. The CDR3 sequence is CASSRRDRNTEAFF. The DNA for the CDR3 is TGCGCCAGCAGCCGCCGGGACAGGAACACTGAAGCTTTCTTT.

This rearrangement joins TRBV21-1 to TRBJ1-1; TRBD1 is taken as the D call from the table, unchecked against the DNA. TRBV21-1 is labeled a pseudogene. This CDR3 contains 14 residues. DNA for the CDR3: TGTGCCAGCAGCAAAAAGGACAGGGGTCCGGGGGCTTTCTTT. Protein sequence: CASSKKDRGPGAFF.

The J gene is TRBJ2-1, the V gene TRBV7-6; 9 nucleotides line up with TRBD1. Germline V lookup: CDR1 SGHVS, CDR2 FNYEAQ. This CDR3 is 18 amino acids long. Trimming at V came to 1 base and at J to 2 bases, leaving 9 bases not matched to a gene. The CDR3: CASSLGVQGTGTYNEQFF. Written as DNA, the CDR3 is TGTGCCAGCAGCTTAGGGGTTCAGGGGACAGGGACCTACAATGAGCAGTTCTTC.

This clone was seen once. This chain joins TRBV5-4 and TRBJ2-7, with 7 bases matching TRBD1. Germline lookup yields CDR1 SGHNT and CDR2 YYREEE (reference sequence). With 4 bases clipped from V and 2 bases from J, the junction kept 9 bases outside the gene matches. This CDR3 contains 15 residues. The CDR3 sequence is CASSPSLGQPYEQYF. CDR3 DNA: TGTGCCAGCAGCCCCAGCCTGGGACAGCCCTACGAGCAGTACTTC. Complete variable domain (other parts from reference TRBV5-4 and TRBJ2-7): ETGVTQSPTHLIKTRGQQVTLRCSSQSGHNTVSWYQQALGQGPQFIFQYYREEENGRGNFPPRFSGLQFPNYSSELNVNALELDDSALYLCASSPSLGQPYEQYFGPGTRLTVT.

V is TRBV7-2 and J is TRBJ1-2, with D maybe TRBD1 (6 bases). The length of the CDR3 is 14 residues. Trimming cost V 5 bases and J 6 bases, with 16 bases left between them. Germline values: CDR1 SGHTA, CDR2 FQGNSA. The CDR3 loop is CASSPGRTADGYTF. Here the CDR3 DNA reads TGTGCCAGCAGCCCCGGGCGGACAGCGGATGGCTACACCTTC. Supplemented by reference TRBV7-2 and TRBJ1-2, the full variable domain reads GAGVSQSPSNKVTEKGKDVELRCDPISGHTALYWYRQSLGQGLEFLIYFQGNSAPDKSGLPSDRFSAERTGGSVSTLTIQRTQQEDSAVYLCASSPGRTADGYTFGSGTRLTVV.